This T cell receptor beta chain was identified in a study of shared clonotypes between healthy human individuals. Donors were healthy HIV-negative adults without recently reported acute infections or vaccinations. Subsets obtained from CD4+ cells comprised CD45RA+ naive and CD45RA-negative memory cells. CDR1 is MNHNS and CDR2 is SASEGT in the germline V gene. The CDR3 has 15 residues. Trimming shortened V by 10 bases and J by 5 bases, and 24 bases separated the two germline ends. Study findings and constraints: Around 5.3% of naive CD4 clonotypes were shared across a handful of donors. A limitation of the genetic and exposure-history diversity represented arose from few donors.

Profiling relied on immunoSEQ multiplex PCR, and the TCRdb table lists in-frame clones only, not all of them. The sample includes about 2,500,000 clones, around 90% seen only once; the top ten take more than 0.12%. Remarks on this clone: Its antigen is not identified.

Sequenced: naive CD4+ T cells sorted from blood. Subset of the sample: CD45RA+ positively selected. This TCR derives from a man between 18 and 35 years old in good health. The chain carries TRBV6-1 and TRBJ2-7; the D gene could be TRBD1 or TRBD2 (5 bases each). The CDR3 reads CATSLQSGPNHEQYF. The CDR3 DNA sequence: TGTGCCACGTCTCTTCAATCGGGGCCCAACCACGAGCAGTACTTC.